Each of the 2 T cell receptor beta chains below was sequenced from the same sample in a study of blood T cell repertoires in COVID-19. Sequenced by immunoSEQ multiplex PCR; TCRdb stores in-frame clones only, minus some. The sample holds over 120,000 clones, roughly 80% seen once. Sequencing used peripheral blood. These receptors were taken from a man in his sixties or seventies who had recovered from COVID-19.

The chain couples TRBV19 to TRBJ2-2; tentative D call: TRBD1 (5 bases). The germline CDR1 and CDR2 sequences are LNHDA and SQIVND (reference sequence). The CDR3 sequence is 16 residues long. V lost 8 bases to trimming and J lost 6 bases, with 22 bases between them. CDR3 sequence (DNA): TGTGCCAGTCATGATGAGGCAGGGTCTTGGTCCGGGGAGCTGTTTTTT. This translates into CASHDEAGSWSGELFF.

The genes are TRBV30 and TRBJ2-7; D perhaps matches TRBD2 (5 bases). V shed 4 bases and J shed 0 bases, with 22 bases lying between them. CDR1 is GTSNPN and CDR2 is SVGIG in the germline V gene (reference sequence). The CDR3 extends over 17 amino acids. CDR3 sequence reads: CAWTAGLTSGISYEQYF. CDR3 sequence (DNA): TGTGCCTGGACCGCCGGCCTTACAAGCGGTATCTCCTACGAGCAGTACTTC.